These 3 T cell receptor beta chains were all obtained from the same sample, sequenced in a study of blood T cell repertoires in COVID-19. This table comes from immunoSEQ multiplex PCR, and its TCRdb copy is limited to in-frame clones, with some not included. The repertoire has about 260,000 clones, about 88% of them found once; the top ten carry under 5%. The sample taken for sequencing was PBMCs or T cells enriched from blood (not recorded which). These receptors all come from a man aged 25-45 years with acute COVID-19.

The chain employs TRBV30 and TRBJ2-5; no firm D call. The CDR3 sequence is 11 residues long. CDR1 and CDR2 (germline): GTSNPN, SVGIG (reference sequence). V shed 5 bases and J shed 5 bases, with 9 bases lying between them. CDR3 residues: CAWDTQETQYF. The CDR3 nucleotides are TGTGCCTGGGACACCCAGGAGACCCAGTACTTC.

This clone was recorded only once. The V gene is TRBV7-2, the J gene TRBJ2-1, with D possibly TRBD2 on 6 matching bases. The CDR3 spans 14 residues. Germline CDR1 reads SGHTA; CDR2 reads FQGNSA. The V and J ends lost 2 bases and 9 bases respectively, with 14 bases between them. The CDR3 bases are TGTGCCAGCAGCTTACTAGCGTCGGTGGGTGAGCAGTTCTTC. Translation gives CASSLLASVGEQFF. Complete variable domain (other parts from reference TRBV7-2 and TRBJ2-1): GAGVSQSPSNKVTEKGKDVELRCDPISGHTALYWYRQSLGQGLEFLIYFQGNSAPDKSGLPSDRFSAERTGGSVSTLTIQRTQQEDSAVYLCASSLLASVGEQFFGPGTRLTVL.

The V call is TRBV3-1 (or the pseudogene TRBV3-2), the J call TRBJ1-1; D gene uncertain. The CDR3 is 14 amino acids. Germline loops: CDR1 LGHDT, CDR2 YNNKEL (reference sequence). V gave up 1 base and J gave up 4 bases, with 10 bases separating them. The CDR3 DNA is TGTGCCAGCAGCCAAGGCAGCCCTAGCACTGAAGCTTTCTTT. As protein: CASSQGSPSTEAFF.